The 16 T cell receptor beta chains listed next were all sequenced from one sample in a study of blood T cell repertoires in COVID-19. Assay: immunoSEQ multiplex PCR; the TCRdb copy retains only in-frame clones and omits some. This table holds under 400,000 clones, approximately 89% found once. Sequenced material: peripheral blood. All receptors come from a woman in her twenties or thirties with COVID-19, enrolled during active disease.

The chain joins TRBV6-4 to TRBJ1-1, with 10 nucleotides matching TRBD1. With V trimmed by 11 bases and J by 5 bases, 11 bases remained unmatched. The CDR3 has 14 amino acids. Germline V gene sequence: CDR1 MRHNA, CDR2 SNTAGT. DNA of the CDR3: TGTGCCGGGGGTAGGGACAGGGGCAGGACTGAAGCTTTCTTT. Amino acid sequence: CAGGRDRGRTEAFF.

The chain has TRBV28 and TRBJ2-1, with 11 bases lining up with TRBD2. V trimming: 3 bases; J trimming: 10 bases; junction bases outside the gene matches: 5. The CDR3 has 14 amino acids. Germline V CDR1 and CDR2: MDHEN, SYDVKM. CDR3 region: CASSFSGGAGEQFF. CDR3 in DNA: TGTGCCAGCAGTTTTAGCGGGGGGGCAGGGGAGCAGTTCTTC. Combining the CDR3 with reference TRBV28 and TRBJ2-1 gives the whole variable domain DVKVTQSSRYLVKRTGEKVFLECVQDMDHENMFWYRQDPGLGLRLIYFSYDVKMKEKGDIPEGYSVSREKKERFSLILESASTNQTSMYLCASSFSGGAGEQFFGPGTRLTVL.

V usage is TRBV7-2 and J usage is TRBJ1-5; 8 positions agree with TRBD1. This CDR3 region has 15 residues. Trimming took 5 bases from V and 3 from J; bases not matched to a gene: 6. Germline V gives CDR1 SGHTA, CDR2 FQGNSA. CDR3 protein: CASSPLTGVNQPQHF. The DNA for the CDR3 is TGTGCCAGCAGCCCACTGACAGGGGTCAATCAGCCCCAGCATTTT.

The chain combines TRBV5-6 with TRBJ2-7; 9 bases match TRBD2. This CDR3 is built from 14 residues. CDR1 and CDR2 from the germline V gene are SGHDT and YYEEEE. The trim removed 3 bases at V and 3 bases at J, leaving 4 bases unmatched. In nucleotides, the CDR3 is TGTGCCAGCAGCTCTAGCGGGGCAATCTACGAGCAGTACTTC. It codes for CASSSSGAIYEQYF.

The V gene is TRBV6-5, the J gene TRBJ1-4; D is possibly TRBD1 (6 bases). CDR3 size: 14 residues. The V gene's germline CDR1 is MNHEY and CDR2 SVGAGI. Trimming took off 4 bases at V and 4 bases at J, with 10 bases between the two ends. The CDR3 loop reads CASSSDRFNEKLFF. DNA of the CDR3: TGTGCCAGCAGTTCGGACAGATTTAATGAAAAACTGTTTTTT.

The V and J genes are TRBV24-1 and TRBJ2-2, with 8 bases that match TRBD1. This CDR3 contains 16 residues. Trimming removed 0 bases from V and 6 bases from J; junction bases left unmatched: 5. CDR1 is KGHDR, CDR2 SFDVKD, per germline. The CDR3 DNA is TGTGCCACCAGTGATTTGAACAGGGGGAATGCCGGGGAGCTGTTTTTT. Translating it yields CATSDLNRGNAGELFF.

This chain links TRBV2 with TRBJ2-3, with D maybe TRBD2 (7 bases). Germline CDR1 reads SNHLY; CDR2 reads FYNNEI. This CDR3 comprises 12 residues. V dropped 8 bases and J dropped 4 bases, with 10 bases sitting between them. The CDR3 spells CASGGASDTQYF. As DNA, the CDR3 is TGTGCCAGCGGGGGGGCCTCAGATACGCAGTATTTT.

The sample holds one count of this clone. The chain joins TRBV9 to TRBJ1-1; possible D gene TRBD1, 5 bases. V lost 0 bases and J 4 bases, leaving 19 bases between the germline ends. Germline V CDR1 and CDR2: SGDLS, YYNGEE. The CDR3 is 17 amino acids. CDR3 loop: CASSVVQGMYSSTEAFF. The CDR3, as DNA: TGTGCCAGCAGCGTAGTCCAGGGAATGTATTCATCCACTGAAGCTTTCTTT.

The V call is TRBV6-5, the J call TRBJ2-3; TRBD1 aligns across 10 bases. Trimming removed 7 bases from V and 2 bases from J; junction bases left unmatched: 6. Per germline, CDR1 MNHEY and CDR2 SVGAGI. The CDR3 has 15 residues. The CDR3 region has the DNA TGTGCCAGCAACGCCGGGACAGGGGACACAGATACGCAGTATTTT. Protein: CASNAGTGDTDTQYF.

The rearrangement uses TRBV6-2 or TRBV6-3 and TRBJ1-3, with 7 nucleotides matching TRBD1. The trim removed 5 bases at V and 0 bases at J, leaving 10 bases unmatched. Germline V gene sequence: CDR1 MNHEY, CDR2 SVGEGT. The CDR3 has 17 amino acids. The CDR3 spells CASSRPGQKSSGNTIYF. CDR3 DNA: TGTGCCAGCAGTAGACCGGGACAGAAGAGCTCTGGAAACACCATATATTTT.

The V gene is TRBV7-2, the J gene TRBJ1-3; D possibly corresponds to TRBD1 (5 bases). The V end lost 6 bases, the J end lost 2 bases, and 8 bases lay between the germline ends. CDR1 is SGHTA and CDR2 is FQGNSA in the germline V gene. The CDR3 totals 13 residues. CDR3 sequence: CASRRGAGNTIYF. For the CDR3, the DNA is TGTGCCAGCAGGCGGGGGGCTGGAAACACCATATATTTT. Full variable domain (outside the CDR3, taken from reference TRBV7-2 and TRBJ1-3): GAGVSQSPSNKVTEKGKDVELRCDPISGHTALYWYRQSLGQGLEFLIYFQGNSAPDKSGLPSDRFSAERTGGSVSTLTIQRTQQEDSAVYLCASRRGAGNTIYFGEGSWLTVV.

This chain links TRBV7-9 with TRBJ2-1, with 8 positions matching TRBD1. J gave up 7 bases and V 4 bases, and 3 bases lay outside the gene matches. This CDR3 comprises 13 residues. Germline CDR1 reads SEHNR; CDR2 reads FQNEAQ (reference sequence). The CDR3 spells CASSSGGLNEQFF. CDR3 in DNA: TGTGCCAGCAGCTCAGGGGGCTTAAATGAGCAGTTCTTC. The variable domain in full, with the rest retrieved from reference TRBV7-9 and TRBJ2-1, is DTGVSQNPRHKITKRGQNVTFRCDPISEHNRLYWYRQTLGQGPEFLTYFQNEAQLEKSRLLSDRFSAERPKGSFSTLEIQRTEQGDSAMYLCASSSGGLNEQFFGPGTRLTVL.

This clone was found a few times. The chain has TRBV21-1 and TRBJ1-1; TRBD1, the D gene given by the table, was not confirmed from the DNA. TRBV21-1 is listed as a pseudogene. This CDR3 has 11 residues. CDR3 region: CAPYTATEAFF. For the CDR3, the DNA is TGTGCCCCTTATACAGCCACTGAAGCTTTCTTT.

The chain joins TRBV5-1 to TRBJ1-4; no definite D call. This CDR3 has 13 amino acids. Deletions cut 4 bases from V and 6 bases from J, with 10 bases between. CDR1 and CDR2 (germline): SGHRS, YFSETQ. The CDR3 here is CASSRQADEKLFF. CDR3 DNA sequence: TGCGCCAGCAGCCGCCAGGCCGATGAAAAACTGTTTTTT.

The V gene is TRBV28, the J gene TRBJ1-2; weak D call: TRBD1 (6 bases). Germline loops: CDR1 MDHEN, CDR2 SYDVKM. Trimming removed 7 bases from V and 6 bases from J, with 9 bases in between. This CDR3 region has 11 residues. The CDR3 DNA sequence: TGTGCCAGCAATCCAGGGGATGGCTACACCTTC. Its translation: CASNPGDGYTF.

The rearrangement links TRBV5-6 to TRBJ1-2; no firm D call. The V end lost 4 bases, the J end lost 2 bases, and 12 bases lay between the germline ends. CDR1 and CDR2 from the germline V gene are SGHDT and YYEEEE. The CDR3 is made up of 14 amino acids. For the CDR3, the DNA is TGTGCCAGCAGCCAAAGCGGGCAGAACTATGGCTACACCTTC. Protein product: CASSQSGQNYGYTF.